This record covers a single T cell receptor (beta chain). What it binds is unknown. Germline trimming cut 1 base from V and 10 bases from J; bases unmatched to any gene: 14. CDR3 size: 16 residues. Germline V gene lookup returns CDR1 MDHEN and CDR2 SYDVKM. It was with 60 Vbeta and 13 Jbeta primers that the PCR ran. Clones were read by immunoSEQ multiplex PCR, and TCRdb kept only the in-frame ones, dropping some. The table has roughly 180,000 clones, about 80% seen once. The data are from a study of cytomegalovirus exposure and HLA in healthy donors. Study conclusions and caveats: Later analysis demonstrated an association between a missense DCLRE1C variant and TCR beta V- and J-gene trimming. Among TCR sequences, most were rare, though some public TCRs appeared in many donors. In vitro assays verified that a few CMV-associated chains recognized CMV antigens specifically. It was reported in a later analysis that an Asian-associated ancestry cluster showed fewer N-insertions than the roughly 670-donor mean.

The TCR comes from a young man in good health and CMV-seronegative. This chain joins TRBV28 and TRBJ2-5, with 8 bases identical to TRBD2. The sample comprised PBMCs. For the CDR3, the DNA is TGTGCCAGCAGTTTATCGGGAGGGCAGAAGGAAGGTCGCCAGTACTTC. It is translated as CASSLSGGQKEGRQYF.